A single sample gave rise to the 5 T cell receptor beta chains below, sequenced in a study of vaccination effects on CD4 cells after COVID-19. The assay was immunoSEQ multiplex PCR, and TCRdb's table has in-frame clones only and misses some. The data show under 80,000 clones, roughly 76% seen once. Ahead of sequencing, the ViraFEST assay grew antigen-specific CD4+ T cells using viral peptide pools. Culture proceeded for about 11 days, and CD4+ T cells were then isolated. Two-dose BNT162b2 or mRNA-1273 vaccination was given to participants. These receptors have no identified antigens. The sequencing here drew on CD4+ T cells from PBMCs cultured with HCoV-OC43 spike peptides, taken after COVID-19 vaccination. Stated subset: HCoV-OC43 spike overlapping peptide pool stimulation. All receptors derive from a human donor who received a COVID-19 vaccine.

The chain couples TRBV30 to TRBJ2-7; weak D call: TRBD1 (5 bases). Trimming left V 5 bases short and J 0 bases short, with 14 bases between. The germline V gene encodes CDR1 GTSNPN and CDR2 SVGIG (reference sequence). The CDR3 has 14 amino acids. CDR3 protein: CAWGQGSNSYEQYV. In DNA, the CDR3 is TGTGCCTGGGGGCAGGGTTCTAACTCCTACGAGCAGTACGTC.

This rearrangement joins TRBV10-3 to TRBJ2-1; D possibly corresponds to TRBD2 (5 bases). Germline V gene sequence: CDR1 ENHRY, CDR2 SYGVKD. The CDR3 extends over 14 amino acids. Trimming stripped 2 bases from V and 9 bases from J, with 14 bases between. In DNA, the CDR3 is TGTGCCATCAGTGAGGCGGACTCGCCCAGTGAGCAGTTCTTC. Its protein product is CAISEADSPSEQFF.

The gene calls are TRBV10-3 and TRBJ1-1, with D tentatively TRBD1 (6 bases). Germline V CDR1 and CDR2: ENHRY, SYGVKD. CDR3 length: 14 amino acids. The V and J ends lost 7 bases and 1 base respectively, with 13 bases between them. DNA of the CDR3: TGTGCCATCAAGGGAGGGGGACCGAACACTGAAGCTTTCTTT. This sequence encodes CAIKGGGPNTEAFF.

V gene TRBV6-5 combines with J gene TRBJ1-2, with D possibly matching TRBD1 (5 bases). Trimming stripped 6 bases from V and 5 bases from J, with 16 bases between. This CDR3 has 14 residues. Germline CDR1 is MNHEY and CDR2 is SVGAGI. CDR3 region: CASSRTRGWYGYTF. Written as DNA, the CDR3 is TGTGCCAGCAGCCGGACTCGGGGCTGGTATGGCTACACCTTC.

The gene calls are TRBV4-1 and TRBJ2-3; D might be TRBD2 (6 bases). V lost 2 bases to trimming and J lost 6 bases, with 21 bases between them. The CDR3 length is 17 residues. Germline V lookup: CDR1 MGHRA, CDR2 YSYEKL. CDR3 sequence (DNA): TGCGCCAGCAGCCAACCCCTCGCGGTCGGGGGAATGGATACGCAGTATTTT. Protein sequence: CASSQPLAVGGMDTQYF.